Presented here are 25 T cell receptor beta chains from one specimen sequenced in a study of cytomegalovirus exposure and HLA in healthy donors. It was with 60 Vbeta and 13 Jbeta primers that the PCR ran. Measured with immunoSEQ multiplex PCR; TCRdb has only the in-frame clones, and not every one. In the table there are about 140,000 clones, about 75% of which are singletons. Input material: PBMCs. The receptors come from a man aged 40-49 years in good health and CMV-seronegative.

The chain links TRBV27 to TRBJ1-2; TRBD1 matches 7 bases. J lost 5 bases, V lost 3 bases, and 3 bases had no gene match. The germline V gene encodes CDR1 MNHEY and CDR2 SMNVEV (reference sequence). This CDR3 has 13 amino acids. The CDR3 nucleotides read TGTGCCAGCAGTTTGGCAGGGGGGTATGGCTACACCTTC. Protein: CASSLAGGYGYTF.

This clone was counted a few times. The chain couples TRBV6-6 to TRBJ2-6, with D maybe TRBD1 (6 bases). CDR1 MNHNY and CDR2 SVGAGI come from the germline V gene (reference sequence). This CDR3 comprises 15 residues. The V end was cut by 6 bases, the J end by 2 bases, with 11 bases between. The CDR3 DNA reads TGTGCCAGCAGAACAACAGGGACTGGGGCCAACGTCCTGACTTTC. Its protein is CASRTTGTGANVLTF.

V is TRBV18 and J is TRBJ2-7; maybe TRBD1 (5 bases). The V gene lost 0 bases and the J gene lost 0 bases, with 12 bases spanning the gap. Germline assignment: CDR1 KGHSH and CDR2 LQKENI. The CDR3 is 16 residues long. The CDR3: CASSPPIQDSSYEQYF. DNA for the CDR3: TGTGCCAGCTCACCACCGATTCAAGACAGCTCCTACGAGCAGTACTTC.

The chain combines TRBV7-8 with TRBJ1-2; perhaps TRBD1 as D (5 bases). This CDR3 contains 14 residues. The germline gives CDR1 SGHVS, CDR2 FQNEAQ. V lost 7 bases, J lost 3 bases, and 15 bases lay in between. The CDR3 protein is CASTPEWGDYGYTF. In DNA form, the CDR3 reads TGTGCCAGCACCCCCGAATGGGGGGACTATGGCTACACCTTC.

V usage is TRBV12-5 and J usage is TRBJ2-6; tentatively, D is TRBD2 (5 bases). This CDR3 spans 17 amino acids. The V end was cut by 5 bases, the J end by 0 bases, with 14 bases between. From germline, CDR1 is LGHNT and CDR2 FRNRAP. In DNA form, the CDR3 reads TGTGCTAGTGGTCTCGGACTGGCATTCTCTGGGGCCAACGTCCTGACTTTC. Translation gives CASGLGLAFSGANVLTF. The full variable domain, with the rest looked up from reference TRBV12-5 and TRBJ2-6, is DARVTQTPRHKVTEMGQEVTMRCQPILGHNTVFWYRQTMMQGLELLAYFRNRAPLDDSGMPKDRFSAEMPDATLATLKIQPSEPRDSAVYFCASGLGLAFSGANVLTFGAGSRLTVL.

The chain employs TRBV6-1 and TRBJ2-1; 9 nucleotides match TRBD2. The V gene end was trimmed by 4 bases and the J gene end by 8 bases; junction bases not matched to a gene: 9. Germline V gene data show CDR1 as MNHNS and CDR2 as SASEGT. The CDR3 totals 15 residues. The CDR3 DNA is TGTGCCAGCAGTGCGACCGGGACTAGCCGCCATGAGCAGTTCTTC. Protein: CASSATGTSRHEQFF.

The CDR3 is CASGKPGLAGGQSSYNEQFF. The CDR3 DNA reads TGTGCCAGCGGAAAACCGGGACTAGCGGGGGGACAGAGCTCCTACAATGAGCAGTTCTTC. This rearrangement joins TRBV28 to TRBJ2-1; TRBD2 agrees at 15 bases. The germline CDR1 and CDR2 sequences are MDHEN and SYDVKM. The junction had 14 bases not matched to a gene; V was cut back by 8 bases and J by 0 bases. There are 20 residues in the CDR3.

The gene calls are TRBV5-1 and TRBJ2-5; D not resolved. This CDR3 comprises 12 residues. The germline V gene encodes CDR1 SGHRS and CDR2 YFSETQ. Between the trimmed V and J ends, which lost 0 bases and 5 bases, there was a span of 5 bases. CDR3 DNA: TGCGCCAGCAGCTTGGTTATCGAGACCCAGTACTTC. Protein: CASSLVIETQYF.

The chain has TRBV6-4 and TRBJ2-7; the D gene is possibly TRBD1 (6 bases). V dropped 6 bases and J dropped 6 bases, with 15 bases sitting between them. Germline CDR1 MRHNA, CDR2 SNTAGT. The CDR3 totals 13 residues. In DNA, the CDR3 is TGTGCCAGCAGCCGGTGGGGACAACCCGAGCAGTACTTC. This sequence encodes CASSRWGQPEQYF.

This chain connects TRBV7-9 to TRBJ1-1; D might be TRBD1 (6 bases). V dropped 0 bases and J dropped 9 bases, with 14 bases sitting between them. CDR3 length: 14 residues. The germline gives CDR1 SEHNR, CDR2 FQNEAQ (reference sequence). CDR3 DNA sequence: TGTGCCAGCAGCTTAGCGGATTTGGGACATCAAGCTTTCTTT. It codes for CASSLADLGHQAFF.

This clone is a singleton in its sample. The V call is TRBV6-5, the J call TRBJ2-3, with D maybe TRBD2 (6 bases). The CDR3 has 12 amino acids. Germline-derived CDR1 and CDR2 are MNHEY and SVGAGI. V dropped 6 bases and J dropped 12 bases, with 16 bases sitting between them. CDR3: CASSPRGTFQYF. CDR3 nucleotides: TGTGCCAGCAGCCCACGGGGGACCTTCCAGTATTTT.

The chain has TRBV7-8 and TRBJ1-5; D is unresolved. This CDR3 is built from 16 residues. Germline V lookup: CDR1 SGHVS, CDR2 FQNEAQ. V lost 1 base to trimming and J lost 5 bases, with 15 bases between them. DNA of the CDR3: TGTGCCAGCAGCTTAGTTACTACCCCCGGGGATCAGCCCCAGCATTTT. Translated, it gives CASSLVTTPGDQPQHF.

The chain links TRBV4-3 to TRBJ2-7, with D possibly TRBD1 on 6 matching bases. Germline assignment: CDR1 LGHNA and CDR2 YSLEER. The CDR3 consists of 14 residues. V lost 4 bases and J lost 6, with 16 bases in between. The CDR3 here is CASSPSQGRVEQYF. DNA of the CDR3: TGCGCCAGCAGCCCGTCACAGGGAAGAGTCGAGCAGTACTTC.

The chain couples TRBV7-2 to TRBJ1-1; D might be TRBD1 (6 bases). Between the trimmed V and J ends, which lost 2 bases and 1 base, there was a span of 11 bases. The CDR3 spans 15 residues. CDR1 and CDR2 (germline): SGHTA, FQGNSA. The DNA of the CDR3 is TGTGCCAGCAGCTTAAGACAGGCATGGAACACTGAAGCTTTCTTT. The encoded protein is CASSLRQAWNTEAFF.

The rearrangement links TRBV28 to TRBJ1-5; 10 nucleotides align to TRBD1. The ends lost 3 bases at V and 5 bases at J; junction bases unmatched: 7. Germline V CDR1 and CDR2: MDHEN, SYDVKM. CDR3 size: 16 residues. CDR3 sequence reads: CASSFWDRGRYQPQHF. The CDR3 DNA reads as TGTGCCAGCAGTTTCTGGGACAGGGGAAGGTATCAGCCCCAGCATTTT.

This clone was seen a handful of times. This chain's CDR3 is CASSAGPAGDTASTDTQYF. CDR3 sequence (DNA): TGTGCCAGCAGCGCCGGCCCCGCGGGCGACACTGCTAGCACAGATACGCAGTATTTT. The V call is TRBV9, the J call TRBJ2-3, with a tentative D call TRBD2 (5 bases). This CDR3 has 19 residues. V gave up 3 bases and J gave up 0 bases, with 23 bases separating them. CDR1 is SGDLS and CDR2 is YYNGEE in the germline V gene.

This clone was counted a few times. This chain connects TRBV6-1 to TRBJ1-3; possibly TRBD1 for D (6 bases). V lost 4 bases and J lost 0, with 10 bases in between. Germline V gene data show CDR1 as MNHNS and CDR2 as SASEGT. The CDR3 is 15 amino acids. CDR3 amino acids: CASSAQGYSGNTIYF. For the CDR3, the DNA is TGTGCCAGCAGTGCACAGGGATACTCTGGAAACACCATATATTTT.

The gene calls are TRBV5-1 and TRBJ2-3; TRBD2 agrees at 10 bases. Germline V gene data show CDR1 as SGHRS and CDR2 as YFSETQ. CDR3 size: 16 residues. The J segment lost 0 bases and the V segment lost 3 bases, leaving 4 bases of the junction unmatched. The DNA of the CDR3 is TGCGCCAGCAGCTGGATAGCGGGGGGAAGCACAGATACGCAGTATTTT. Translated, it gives CASSWIAGGSTDTQYF. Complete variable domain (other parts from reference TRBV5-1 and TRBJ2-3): KAGVTQTPRYLIKTRGQQVTLSCSPISGHRSVSWYQQTPGQGLQFLFEYFSETQRNKGNFPGRFSGRQFSNSRSEMNVSTLELGDSALYLCASSWIAGGSTDTQYFGPGTRLTVL.

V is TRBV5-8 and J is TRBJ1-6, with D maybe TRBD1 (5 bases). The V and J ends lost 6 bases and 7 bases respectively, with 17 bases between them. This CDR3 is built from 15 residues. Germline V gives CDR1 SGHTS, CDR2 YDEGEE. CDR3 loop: CASTLSRVGNSPLHF. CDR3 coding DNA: TGTGCCAGCACCTTAAGCAGGGTTGGGAATTCACCCCTCCACTTT.

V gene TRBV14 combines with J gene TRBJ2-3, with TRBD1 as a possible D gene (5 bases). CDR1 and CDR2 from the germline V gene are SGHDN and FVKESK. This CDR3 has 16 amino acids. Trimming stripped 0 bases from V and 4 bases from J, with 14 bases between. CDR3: CASSQDLAGQSDTQYF. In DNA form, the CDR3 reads TGTGCCAGCAGCCAAGATTTGGCAGGGCAATCAGATACGCAGTATTTT.

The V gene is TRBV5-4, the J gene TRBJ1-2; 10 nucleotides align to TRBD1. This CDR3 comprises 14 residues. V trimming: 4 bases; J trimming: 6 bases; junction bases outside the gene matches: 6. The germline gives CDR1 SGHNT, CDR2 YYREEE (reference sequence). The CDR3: CASSGETGGDGYTF. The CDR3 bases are TGTGCCAGCAGCGGAGAGACAGGGGGCGATGGCTACACCTTC.

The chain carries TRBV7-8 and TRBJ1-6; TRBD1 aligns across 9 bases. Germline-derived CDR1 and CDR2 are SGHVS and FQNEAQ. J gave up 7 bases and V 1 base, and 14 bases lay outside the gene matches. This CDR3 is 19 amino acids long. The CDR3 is CASSLVRTGVGFPNSPLHF. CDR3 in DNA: TGTGCCAGCAGCTTAGTTAGGACAGGGGTCGGGTTCCCCAATTCACCCCTCCACTTT.

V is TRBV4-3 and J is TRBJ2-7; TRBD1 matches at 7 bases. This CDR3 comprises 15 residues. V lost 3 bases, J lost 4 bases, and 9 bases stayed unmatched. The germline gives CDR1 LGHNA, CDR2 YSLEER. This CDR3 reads CASSQVTHRGYEQYF. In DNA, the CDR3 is TGCGCCAGCAGCCAGGTCACCCACAGGGGATACGAGCAGTACTTC.

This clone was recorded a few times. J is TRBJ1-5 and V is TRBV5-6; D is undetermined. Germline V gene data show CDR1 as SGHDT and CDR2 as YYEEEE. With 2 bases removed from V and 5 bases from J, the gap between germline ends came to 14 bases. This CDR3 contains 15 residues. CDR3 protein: CASSFGGKVDQPQHF. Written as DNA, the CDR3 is TGTGCCAGCAGCTTCGGAGGAAAAGTGGATCAGCCCCAGCATTTT. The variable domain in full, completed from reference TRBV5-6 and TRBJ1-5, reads DAGVTQSPTHLIKTRGQQVTLRCSPKSGHDTVSWYQQALGQGPQFIFQYYEEEERQRGNFPDRFSGHQFPNYSSELNVNALLLGDSALYLCASSFGGKVDQPQHFGDGTRLSIL.

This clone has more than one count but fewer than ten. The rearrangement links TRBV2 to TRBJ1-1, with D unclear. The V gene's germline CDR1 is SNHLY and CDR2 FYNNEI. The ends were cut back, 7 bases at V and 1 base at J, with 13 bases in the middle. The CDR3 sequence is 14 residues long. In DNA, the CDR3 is TGTGCCAGCACTACGGCGGGCTGGAACACTGAAGCTTTCTTT. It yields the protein CASTTAGWNTEAFF.